The text below deals with one T cell receptor beta chain. Under the authors' procedure: Reference gene primers were amplified, and this amplification served to estimate nucleated cell counts. This table comes from immunoSEQ multiplex PCR, and its TCRdb copy is limited to in-frame clones, with some not included. V and J calls and clone size are as listed in that table; D and trimming were resolved from the DNA. The sample has 100,000 or so clones; 85% are singletons. The data were taken from a study of blood T cell repertoires in COVID-19. Overall study: The United States, Italy and Spain supplied acute and convalescent COVID-19 samples. The analysed material was cDNA or gDNA that came from T cells, B-cell-depleted T cells, or PBMCs.

Trimming removed 0 bases from V and 9 bases from J; junction bases left unmatched: 14. The CDR3 has 16 residues. Germline assignment: CDR1 SGHDT and CDR2 YYEEEE. V usage is TRBV5-6 and J usage is TRBJ2-7, with 8 bases that match TRBD2. This sequence was found in an older woman with active or convalescent COVID-19. The material sequenced was peripheral blood. DNA for the CDR3: TGTGCCAGCAGCTTGGTAACCGGGGGGGAGCCTACGAGGCAGTACTTC. Its protein is CASSLVTGGEPTRQYF.